This T cell receptor (beta chain) was sequenced during a study of glioma-infiltrating T cells. Whole-study findings and limits: Gliomas, especially low-grade, showed above-expected tissue-blood divergence; non-neoplastic patients showed below. Only very few CDR3 sequences appeared in both tissue and blood.

The CDR3 is made up of 13 amino acids. The ends were cut back, 1 base at V and 4 bases at J, with 7 bases in the middle. Germline loops: CDR1 SGHAT, CDR2 FQDESV (reference sequence). In regard to this clonotype: Antigen: not known.

Using RNA template, CDR3s of TCR alpha and beta were amplified with iRepertoire arm-PCR. Input was about 85-450 ng of tissue mRNA or PBMC total RNA. TCRdb used MiXCR to reprocess the multiplex PCR reads, holding one entry per CDR3 protein. This sample has around 150,000 distinct CDR3 sequences, with roughly two fifths found just once. Sequenced sample: glioma tissue, nonneoplastic brain tissue, or PBMCs (not recorded which). The receptor comes from a human donor with low-grade glioma or glioblastoma, undergoing nonglioma brain surgery, or in good health (not recorded which). V usage is TRBV11-1 and J usage is TRBJ1-1; D call uncertain. CDR3 nucleotides: TGTGCCAGCAGCTTAGTGTTGGGCACTGAAGCTTTCTTT. Its translation: CASSLVLGTEAFF. Full variable domain (outside the CDR3, taken from reference TRBV11-1 and TRBJ1-1): EAEVAQSPRYKITEKSQAVAFWCDPISGHATLYWYRQILGQGPELLVQFQDESVVDDSQLPKDRFSAERLKGVDSTLKIQPAELGDSAMYLCASSLVLGTEAFFGQGTRLTVV.